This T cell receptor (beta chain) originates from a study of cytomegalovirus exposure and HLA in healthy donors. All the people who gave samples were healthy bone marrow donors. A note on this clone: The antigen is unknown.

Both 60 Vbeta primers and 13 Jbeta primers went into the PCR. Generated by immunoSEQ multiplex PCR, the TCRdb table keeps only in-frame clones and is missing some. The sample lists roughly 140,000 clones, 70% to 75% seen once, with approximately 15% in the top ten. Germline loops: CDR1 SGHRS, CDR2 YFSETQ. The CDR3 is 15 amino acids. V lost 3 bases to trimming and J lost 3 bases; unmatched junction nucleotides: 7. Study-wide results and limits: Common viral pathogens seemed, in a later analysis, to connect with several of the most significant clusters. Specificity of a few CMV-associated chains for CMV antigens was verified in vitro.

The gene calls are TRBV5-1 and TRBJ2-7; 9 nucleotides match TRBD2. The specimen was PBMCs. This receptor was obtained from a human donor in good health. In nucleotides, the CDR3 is TGCGCCAGCAGCTCCTTAGCGGGAGCTTACTACGAGCAGTACTTC. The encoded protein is CASSSLAGAYYEQYF. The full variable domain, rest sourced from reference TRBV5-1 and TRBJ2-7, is KAGVTQTPRYLIKTRGQQVTLSCSPISGHRSVSWYQQTPGQGLQFLFEYFSETQRNKGNFPGRFSGRQFSNSRSEMNVSTLELGDSALYLCASSSLAGAYYEQYFGPGTRLTVT.